The 14 T cell receptor beta chains below all came from one sample that was sequenced in a study of cytotoxic CD8 clonotypes in ibrutinib-treated CLL. This table comes from immunoSEQ multiplex PCR, and its TCRdb copy is limited to in-frame clones, with some not included. The sample includes approximately 15,000 clones, about 80% of them seen just once. The sample in question was PBMCs, obtained before ibrutinib treatment. All receptors derive from a human donor with chronic lymphocytic leukemia.

The rearrangement joins TRBV11-3 to TRBJ2-1; D is ambiguous. The length of the CDR3 is 15 residues. The germline gives CDR1 SGHNT, CDR2 YENEEA. V dropped 1 base and J dropped 0 bases, with 7 bases sitting between them. For the CDR3, the DNA is TGTGCCAGCAGCTTAGGGACCAGCTCCTACAATGAGCAGTTCTTC. The encoded protein is CASSLGTSSYNEQFF.

The V call is TRBV25-1, the J call TRBJ2-1; perhaps TRBD2 as D (6 bases). The ends were cut back, 10 bases at V and 5 bases at J, with 18 bases in the middle. In germline, CDR1 is MGHDK, CDR2 SYGVNS. The CDR3 contains 14 residues. The CDR3 DNA follows: TGTGCCACCGGGGGTCAACTAGGGCACAATGAGCAGTTCTTC. Translating gives CATGGQLGHNEQFF. The full variable domain, completed using reference TRBV25-1 and TRBJ2-1, is EADIYQTPRYLVIGTGKKITLECSQTMGHDKMYWYQQDPGMELHLIHYSYGVNSTEKGDLSSESTVSRIRTEHFPLTLESARPSHTSQYLCATGGQLGHNEQFFGPGTRLTVL.

The gene calls are TRBV6-5 and TRBJ2-7; D gene uncertain. The ends were cut back, 8 bases at V and 3 bases at J, with 11 bases in the middle. This CDR3 is built from 12 residues. Per the germline V gene, CDR1 is MNHEY and CDR2 is SVGAGI. This CDR3 reads CASCSQSYEQYF. Here the CDR3 DNA reads TGTGCCAGCTGCTCTCAGAGCTACGAGCAGTACTTC.

V is TRBV21-1 and J is TRBJ1-2; TRBD1 is the table's D call, not checked against the DNA. TRBV21-1 is flagged as a pseudogene. The CDR3 has 19 amino acids. Written as DNA, the CDR3 is TGTGCCAGCAGCAAAAGGGTATGGTGTAGGGGAAATCCTTACCGTGGCTACACCTTC. The encoded protein is CASSKRVWCRGNPYRGYTF.

In nucleotides, the CDR3 is TGTGCCAGCAGTGAATATGAGGGGGCAAAAGAGACCCAGTACTTC. Translation gives CASSEYEGAKETQYF. The V gene is TRBV6-1, the J gene TRBJ2-5; TRBD1 matches at 7 bases. This CDR3 has 15 residues. The V and J ends lost 2 bases and 3 bases, in that order; junction bases with no gene match: 6. Germline V gene data show CDR1 as MNHNS and CDR2 as SASEGT.

The rearrangement links TRBV7-9 to TRBJ1-4; tentative D call: TRBD1 (6 bases). The CDR3 is made up of 14 amino acids. CDR1 SEHNR and CDR2 FQNEAQ come from the germline V gene (reference sequence). The V end lost 2 bases, the J end lost 6 bases, and 10 bases lay between the germline ends. CDR3 in DNA: TGTGCCAGCAGCTTAACCGGGGGCTATGAAAAACTGTTTTTT. It specifies CASSLTGGYEKLFF.

This chain links TRBV7-2 with TRBJ2-1; 7 bases line up with TRBD2. There are 12 residues in the CDR3. CDR1 is SGHTA and CDR2 is FQGNSA in the germline V gene. Trimming cost V 5 bases and J 6 bases; bases outside gene matches: 1. This chain's CDR3 is CASSPSGNEQFF. The CDR3 DNA is TGTGCCAGCAGCCCTAGCGGCAATGAGCAGTTCTTC.

The V gene is TRBV6-6, the J gene TRBJ2-1; D is uncertain. Germline assignment: CDR1 MNHNY and CDR2 SVGAGI (reference sequence). V lost 4 bases and J lost 9, with 13 bases in between. The CDR3 sequence is 13 residues long. DNA for the CDR3: TGTGCCAGCAGTTCTGAGGCCCCGCCTGAGCAGTTCTTC. Translated, it gives CASSSEAPPEQFF.

The V call is TRBV6-5, the J call TRBJ2-7, with 11 bases lining up with TRBD1. V shed 4 bases and J 6 bases; nucleotides not matched to a gene: 5. This CDR3 is built from 14 residues. CDR1 is MNHEY, CDR2 SVGAGI, per germline. The CDR3 is CASSFPGQGGEQYF. The CDR3 DNA sequence: TGTGCCAGCAGTTTCCCGGGACAGGGGGGCGAGCAGTACTTC.

The rearrangement uses TRBV11-1 and TRBJ2-1; 8 nucleotides match TRBD1. The CDR3 runs to 14 residues. Germline V CDR1 and CDR2: SGHAT, FQDESV (reference sequence). Germline trimming cut 3 bases from V and 4 bases from J; bases unmatched to any gene: 2. The CDR3 sequence: CASSFTGGYNEQFF. CDR3 bases: TGTGCCAGCAGCTTCACAGGGGGGTACAATGAGCAGTTCTTC.

CDR3 in amino acids: CASSPPTGARGETQYF. The CDR3 DNA follows: TGTGCCAGCTCACCACCGACGGGAGCGAGGGGGGAGACCCAGTACTTC. The J gene is TRBJ2-5, the V gene TRBV18; D is tentatively TRBD1 or TRBD2 (6 bases each). CDR1 is KGHSH and CDR2 is LQKENI in the germline V gene. Trimming pared 0 bases from V and 5 bases from J, leaving 16 bases between. The CDR3 loop spans 16 amino acids. Combining the CDR3 with reference TRBV18 and TRBJ2-5 gives the whole variable domain NAGVMQNPRHLVRRRGQEARLRCSPMKGHSHVYWYRQLPEEGLKFMVYLQKENIIDESGMPKERFSAEFPKEGPSILRIQQVVRGDSAAYFCASSPPTGARGETQYFGPGTRLLVL.

The chain employs TRBV27 and TRBJ2-1; D may correspond to TRBD1 or TRBD2 (5 bases each). The V end was cut by 6 bases, the J end by 4 bases, with 16 bases between. From germline, CDR1 is MNHEY and CDR2 SMNVEV (reference sequence). There are 15 residues in the CDR3. For the CDR3, the DNA is TGTGCCAGCAGCCCCCGGGACGGACAATACAATGAGCAGTTCTTC. It encodes CASSPRDGQYNEQFF.

This chain links TRBV5-1 with TRBJ2-1; no clear D. CDR1 and CDR2 from the germline V gene are SGHRS and YFSETQ. This CDR3 comprises 14 residues. Trimming cost V 0 bases and J 0 bases, with 4 bases left between them. CDR3 bases: TGCGCCAGCAGCTTGGAAAGCTCCTACAATGAGCAGTTCTTC. It translates to CASSLESSYNEQFF.

The V and J genes are TRBV4-3 and TRBJ1-3, with 7 positions matching TRBD1. Germline V lookup: CDR1 LGHNA, CDR2 YSLEER. The CDR3 totals 17 residues. With V trimmed by 2 bases and J by 0 bases, 7 bases remained unmatched. The CDR3 nucleotides are TGCGCCAGCAGCCAATCTCGGACAGGCCTCTCTGGAAACACCATATATTTT. As protein: CASSQSRTGLSGNTIYF.